The rows below give T cell receptor beta chains drawn from one sample of a study of CD4 T cells in relation to SARS-CoV-2 and coronaviruses. TCRdb's copy holds only in-frame clones and misses some; the assay was immunoSEQ multiplex PCR. The sample contains 60,000 or so clones, about 95% of which appear only once. Sequences were obtained from naive CD4+ T cells from PBMCs. The receptors stem from a human donor in good health. Both conserved end residues are part of each CDR3. A D gene is named only where the DNA matches it firmly. Only some rows state a clone size, as once, few, many or a class for expanded clones.

abundance	d_gene	j_gene	v_gene	CDR3nt	CDR3aa
once	NA	TRBJ2-7	TRBV3-1/TRBV3-2	TGTGCCACCTCCGCCGGAGAGACTAGGACGTCCGAGCAGTACTTC	CATSAGETRTSEQYF
once	NA	TRBJ2-1	TRBV4-2	TGTGCCAGCAGCCAAGATCCCTCCGGAGGGGAACGGAAGCAGTTCTTC	CASSQDPSGGERKQFF
NA	NA	TRBJ2-7	TRBV28	TGTGCCAGCAGTCCTTATATGTTCACGGCTACGAGGACCCACGAGCAGTACTTC	CASSPYMFTATRTHEQYF
NA	NA	TRBJ2-3	TRBV7-9	TGTGCCAGCAGCTTACCGGGACTGGCCACAGATACGCAGTATTTT	CASSLPGLATDTQYF
NA	NA	TRBJ1-1	TRBV2	TGTGCCAGCAGTGATCAGGGGCGGTACACTGAAGCTTTCTTT	CASSDQGRYTEAFF
NA	NA	TRBJ1-1	TRBV27	TGTGCCAGCAGTAAATTGGGGGTAGGACAGAACACTGAAGCTTTCTTT	CASSKLGVGQNTEAFF
NA	NA	TRBJ2-6	TRBV19	TGTGCCAGTAGTAGGGCCTCTGGGGCCAACGTCCTGACTTTC	CASSRASGANVLTF
NA	TRBD2	TRBJ2-7	TRBV28	TGTGCCAGCAGTTTTGTAGCGGGAGGCTCCTACGAGCAGTACTTC	CASSFVAGGSYEQYF
NA	NA	TRBJ2-3	TRBV3-1/TRBV3-2	TGTGCCAGCAGCGCGTTGCCGGGAGATACGCAGTATTTT	CASSALPGDTQYF
NA	TRBD1	TRBJ1-2	TRBV28	TGTGCCAGCCAATATGCAACCGGGACAGGGGGCTATGGCTACACCTTC	CASQYATGTGGYGYTF
NA	NA	TRBJ2-3	TRBV4-1	TGCGCCAGCAGCCTTTCAAGCGGGAGCACAGATACGCAGTATTTT	CASSLSSGSTDTQYF
NA	TRBD1	TRBJ1-1	TRBV7-2	TGTGCCAGCAGCTTCGCTCAGGGGGCGGGCACTGAAGCTTTCTTT	CASSFAQGAGTEAFF
NA	NA	TRBJ2-4	TRBV18	TGTGCCAGCTCACCACTGGCCCCTGATGGGATAGCCAAAAACATTCAGTACTTC	CASSPLAPDGIAKNIQYF
once	TRBD2	TRBJ2-5	TRBV24-1	TGTGCCACCAGTGAATCCGGGACTAGCGACCAAGAGACCCAGTACTTC	CATSESGTSDQETQYF
NA	NA	TRBJ2-2	TRBV5-1	TGCGCCAGCAGCCCCGACACAGGGCCCGGGGAGCTGTTTTTT	CASSPDTGPGELFF
once	NA	TRBJ2-7	TRBV15	TGTGCCACCAGCAGAAGGGGGGGCAACTACGAGCAGTACTTC	CATSRRGGNYEQYF
NA	TRBD1	TRBJ1-4	TRBV5-1	TGCGCCAGCAGCTTGGGCCCGGGACAGGGAAGCGAAAAACTGTTTTTT	CASSLGPGQGSEKLFF
NA	NA	TRBJ2-5	TRBV15	TGTGCCACCAGCAGAGTTTTCGGGGTGAGGGGTCAAGAGACCCAGTACTTC	CATSRVFGVRGQETQYF
NA	NA	TRBJ2-5	TRBV5-4	TGTGCCAGCAGCTTGGGACCCGGAGTGTCATACCAAGAGACCCAGTACTTC	CASSLGPGVSYQETQYF
NA	NA	TRBJ1-4	TRBV18	TGTGCCAGCTCACCGGGTCGGGGGGGAAATGAAAAACTGTTTTTT	CASSPGRGGNEKLFF